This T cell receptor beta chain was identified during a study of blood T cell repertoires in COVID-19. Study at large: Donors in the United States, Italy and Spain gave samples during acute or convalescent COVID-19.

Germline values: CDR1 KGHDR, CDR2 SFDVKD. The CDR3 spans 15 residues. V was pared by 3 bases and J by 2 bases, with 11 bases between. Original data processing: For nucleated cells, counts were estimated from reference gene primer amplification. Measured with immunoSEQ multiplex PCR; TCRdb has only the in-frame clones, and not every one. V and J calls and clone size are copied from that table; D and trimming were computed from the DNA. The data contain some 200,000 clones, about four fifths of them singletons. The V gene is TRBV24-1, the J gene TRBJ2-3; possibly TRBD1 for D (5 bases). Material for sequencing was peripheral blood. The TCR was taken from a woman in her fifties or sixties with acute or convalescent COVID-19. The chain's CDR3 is CATSDKGANTDTQYF. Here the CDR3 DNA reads TGTGCCACCAGTGATAAAGGGGCGAACACAGATACGCAGTATTTT.